This TCR beta chain stems from a study of OX40 agonist ivuxolimab in advanced cancers. Study at large: Dose-escalation patients had hepatocellular carcinoma, melanoma, renal cell or head and neck cancer.

Whole-study findings and limits: The mean number of expanded clones was higher in CD8+ T cells than in CD4+. Also present in some nonresponders was a low level of normalized T-cell clonal expansion.

Notes on this clone: The antigen is undetermined.

CDR1 is SGHTS, CDR2 YDEGEE, per germline. There are 15 residues in the CDR3. Losses at the gene ends were 4 bases for V and 2 bases for J; bases not matched to a gene: 4. Profiled with immunoSEQ multiplex PCR; TCRdb holds only in-frame clones, not every one. The repertoire holds 60,000 to 75,000 clones, around 90% seen once, with around 15% in the top ten. The material sequenced was CD4+ or CD8+ T cells sorted from blood, taken in a trial of the OX40 agonist ivuxolimab. The chain joins TRBV5-8 to TRBJ2-2; TRBD1 agrees at 8 bases. This TCR was recovered from an adult with an advanced solid tumor such as melanoma, head and neck, liver or kidney cancer. Here the CDR3 DNA reads TGTGCCAGCAGCCGGACAGGGAGAAACACCGGGGAGCTGTTTTTT. Translation gives CASSRTGRNTGELFF.